This entry features one TCR beta chain sequence. TCR beta cDNA was made by 5'RACE template switching with UMIs. TCRdb re-called the 5' RACE reads, yielding one record per CDR3 amino acid sequence without DNA. The listing contains 350,000 to 500,000 distinct CDR3 sequences. The data belong to a study of T cells expressing NK-cell markers. The CDR3 contains 15 residues. The germline CDR1 and CDR2 sequences are SGHTA and FQGNSA. The chain has TRBV7-2 and TRBJ2-3. This clonotype was sampled from a woman between 18 and 70 years old in good health. The sequenced sample consisted of blood T cells: a sorted CD56 or NKG2C T cell subset, CD4+ or CD8+ T cells, or bulk PBMC T cells (not recorded which). The CDR3 spells CASSLFRLETDTQYF.